Listed below are T cell receptor beta chains from one sample, sequenced in a study of cytomegalovirus exposure and HLA in healthy donors. This table comes from immunoSEQ multiplex PCR, and its TCRdb copy is limited to in-frame clones, with some not included. Here the sample spans around 210,000 clones, approximately 81% being singletons. The specimen sequenced was PBMCs. The receptors were gathered from a girl aged 2 to 10 in good health and CMV-seronegative. The CDR3 runs from the conserved cysteine through the conserved F or W. The D gene is left open where the match is weak. Size is omitted from some rows. Given values are once, few, many or a class for expanded clones.

size	D	V	J	DNA	CDR3
few	TRBD1	TRBV2	TRBJ1-1	TGTGCCAGCAGGGGGGACAGGAGAAACACTGAAGCTTTCTTT	CASRGDRRNTEAFF
NA	TRBD2	TRBV27	TRBJ2-7	TGTGCCAGCAGGCCGCCGGGACTAGGCCCTTCCTACGAGCAGTACTTC	CASRPPGLGPSYEQYF
NA	TRBD1	TRBV2	TRBJ1-2	TGTGCCAGCAGTGAATACGGGGGACAGCAGAACTATGGCTACACCTTC	CASSEYGGQQNYGYTF
once	NA	TRBV7-9	TRBJ2-1	TGTGCCAGCAGCTTATCAGATGAGCAGTTCTTC	CASSLSDEQFF
NA	NA	TRBV2	TRBJ2-3	TGTGCCAGCGGCAGGCGAAGCACAGATACGCAGTATTTT	CASGRRSTDTQYF
NA	NA	TRBV11-2	TRBJ2-1	TGTGCCAGCAGCTTAGGGGGCTCGGACTATTCGTTCTCCTACAATGAGCAGTTCTTC	CASSLGGSDYSFSYNEQFF
NA	NA	TRBV11-3	TRBJ1-5	TGTGCCAGCAGCTTGTGTCGGTCAGTCCAGGGTCAGCCCCAGCATTTT	CASSLCRSVQGQPQHF
few	NA	TRBV2	TRBJ2-7	TGTGCCAGCAGTGAGGACTTATACAGCTTC	CASSEDLYSF
NA	TRBD2	TRBV19	TRBJ2-1	TGTGCCAGTACCGGGAGGGAGGTCCCTTACAATGAGCAGTTCTTC	CASTGREVPYNEQFF
once	NA	TRBV5-1	TRBJ2-7	TGCGCCAGCAGCTTCCAGATTGGGCTCGAGCAGTACTTC	CASSFQIGLEQYF
NA	TRBD2	TRBV30	TRBJ2-1	TGTGCCTGGAGTGTACTGAGACTAGCGGGTTACAATGAGCAGTTCTTC	CAWSVLRLAGYNEQFF
NA	TRBD1	TRBV6-5	TRBJ1-2	TGTGCCAGCAGTTACGGGGGACAGCCTTATGGCTACACCTTC	CASSYGGQPYGYTF
NA	NA	TRBV5-1	TRBJ2-7	TGCGCCAGCAGCCCAGGTCCCTCCTACGAGCAGTACTTC	CASSPGPSYEQYF
NA	NA	TRBV27	TRBJ2-1	TGTGCCAGCAGTTTTGTTGGGGGCGGAAATGAGCAGTTCTTC	CASSFVGGGNEQFF
NA	NA	TRBV19	TRBJ1-5	TGTGCCAGTAGTATTAAGGCAGGGGAAGTTACCCAGCATTTT	CASSIKAGEVTQHF
NA	NA	TRBV18	TRBJ2-7	TGTGCCAGCTCAGATCGCAGGGACTCCTACGAGCAGTACTTC	CASSDRRDSYEQYF
once	NA	TRBV29-1	TRBJ1-2	TGCAGCGTTGAATTTTCGGACACGAACCCCTATGGCTACACCTTC	CSVEFSDTNPYGYTF
NA	NA	TRBV2	TRBJ1-2	TGTGCCAGCAGTGACCCCCACCGGGACACCGCCCATGGCTACACCTTC	CASSDPHRDTAHGYTF
NA	TRBD1	TRBV6-1	TRBJ1-4	TGTGCCAGCAGACGGACCGGGACAGATAATGAAAAACTGTTTTTT	CASRRTGTDNEKLFF
once	TRBD1	TRBV5-1	TRBJ1-1	TGCGCCAGCAGCTCCGTTGAGACAGGGGGCGAGGGCACTGAAGCTTTCTTT	CASSSVETGGEGTEAFF
NA	TRBD2	TRBV6-5	TRBJ2-5	TGTGCCAGCAGTTTCGGACTAGCGGGGGGCCAAGAGACCCAGTACTTC	CASSFGLAGGQETQYF
NA	NA	TRBV5-4	TRBJ2-7	TGTGCCAGCAGCTTTGCCGACAGCCACGAGCAGTACTTC	CASSFADSHEQYF
NA	NA	TRBV4-1	TRBJ1-6	TGCGCCAGCAGACTCAGGGAGGGGAATTCACCCCTCCACTTT	CASRLREGNSPLHF
NA	NA	TRBV5-1	TRBJ1-2	TGCGCCAGCAGCTTGGCCGAGGGATGGGATGGCTACACCTTC	CASSLAEGWDGYTF
NA	NA	TRBV11-2	TRBJ2-7	TGTGCCAGCGGTCGGGCAGCGGTCTACGAGCAGTACTTC	CASGRAAVYEQYF
NA	TRBD1	TRBV7-8	TRBJ1-4	TGTGCCAGCAGCCTAAGACAGGGGGCTGCTAATGAAAAACTGTTTTTT	CASSLRQGAANEKLFF
NA	TRBD2	TRBV29-1	TRBJ2-5	TGCAGCGTTGAAAATGGGGGCGGGAGGGGAGAGACCCAGTACTTC	CSVENGGGRGETQYF
NA	TRBD2	TRBV18	TRBJ2-3	TGTGCCAGCTCACCACAGGGGAGGGCGAGCACAGATACGCAGTATTTT	CASSPQGRASTDTQYF
NA	NA	TRBV19	TRBJ2-2	TGTGCCAGTAGTGTGAAGGGGAAGCTGAACACCGGGGAGCTGTTTTTT	CASSVKGKLNTGELFF
NA	NA	TRBV2	TRBJ1-5	TGTGCCAGCAGTGCCCACCCGGCGGGCAGCAATCAGCCCCAGCATTTT	CASSAHPAGSNQPQHF
once	NA	TRBV14	TRBJ1-2	TGTGCCAGCAGCCCAACGTCGGGGGGCTATGGCTACACCTTC	CASSPTSGGYGYTF
few	TRBD2	TRBV7-9	TRBJ2-1	TGTGCCAGCAGCTTAGTAGCTAGCGGGAGGAATGAGCAGTTCTTC	CASSLVASGRNEQFF
NA	NA	TRBV7-4	TRBJ1-6	TGTGCCAGCAGCTTAGCATTACTACGGCCGCCGGGTCGGCCCCTCCACTTT	CASSLALLRPPGRPLHF
NA	NA	TRBV4-1	TRBJ1-1	TGCGCCAGCAGCCAGCTCCCTGAGGGATTATACGATGCTTTCTTT	CASSQLPEGLYDAFF
NA	NA	TRBV6-6	TRBJ1-2	TGTGCCAGCAGTTACTCGTCCGAGAATGGCTACACCTTC	CASSYSSENGYTF
NA	NA	TRBV7-8	TRBJ2-7	TGTGCCAGCAGCTTAAGAGGGCTCTCCTACGAGCAGTACTTC	CASSLRGLSYEQYF
NA	TRBD2	TRBV6-1	TRBJ2-1	TGTGCCAGCAGTGGGGGGAGCTCTAGCGGGAGGGTTTCCTACAATGAGCAGTTCTTC	CASSGGSSSGRVSYNEQFF
NA	TRBD1	TRBV15	TRBJ1-5	TGTGCCACCGCGGGACAGTCAGATCAGCCCCAGCATTTT	CATAGQSDQPQHF
NA	TRBD1	TRBV5-1	TRBJ2-5	TGCGCCAGGGACAGGGGGGAGACCCAGTACTTC	CARDRGETQYF
NA	NA	TRBV6-1	TRBJ1-1	TGTGCCAGCAGCGTGGAAGCTTTCTTT	CASSVEAFF
few	TRBD1	TRBV2	TRBJ1-1	TGTGCCAGCACTCCAACCCAGACAGGGCCGAACACTGAAGCTTTCTTT	CASTPTQTGPNTEAFF
NA	NA	TRBV6-4	TRBJ2-2	TGTGCCAGCAGTGACCAGGACACCGGGGAGCTGTTTTTT	CASSDQDTGELFF
NA	TRBD2	TRBV5-1	TRBJ2-3	TGCGCCAGCAGCTTTGGGACTAGAAGCACAGATACGCAGTATTTT	CASSFGTRSTDTQYF
NA	TRBD1	TRBV7-9	TRBJ2-6	TGTGCCAGCAGCTTAGCGACAGGGTACTCTGGGGCCAACGTCCTGACTTTC	CASSLATGYSGANVLTF
NA	TRBD2	TRBV6-1	TRBJ2-2	TGTGCCAGCAGGAGACGGGAGGCCACCGGGGAGCTGTTTTTT	CASRRREATGELFF
few	NA	TRBV27	TRBJ2-7	TGTGCCAGCAGGAAAGGGGACGAGCAGTACTTC	CASRKGDEQYF
NA	NA	TRBV29-1	TRBJ2-1	TGCAGCGTTGACAGCGACAGTTGGTCCTACAATGAGCAGTTCTTC	CSVDSDSWSYNEQFF
NA	TRBD1	TRBV7-6	TRBJ2-3	TGTGCCAGCAGCTTAGAAGGGGGCCGAAGGGGCACAGATACGCAGTATTTT	CASSLEGGRRGTDTQYF